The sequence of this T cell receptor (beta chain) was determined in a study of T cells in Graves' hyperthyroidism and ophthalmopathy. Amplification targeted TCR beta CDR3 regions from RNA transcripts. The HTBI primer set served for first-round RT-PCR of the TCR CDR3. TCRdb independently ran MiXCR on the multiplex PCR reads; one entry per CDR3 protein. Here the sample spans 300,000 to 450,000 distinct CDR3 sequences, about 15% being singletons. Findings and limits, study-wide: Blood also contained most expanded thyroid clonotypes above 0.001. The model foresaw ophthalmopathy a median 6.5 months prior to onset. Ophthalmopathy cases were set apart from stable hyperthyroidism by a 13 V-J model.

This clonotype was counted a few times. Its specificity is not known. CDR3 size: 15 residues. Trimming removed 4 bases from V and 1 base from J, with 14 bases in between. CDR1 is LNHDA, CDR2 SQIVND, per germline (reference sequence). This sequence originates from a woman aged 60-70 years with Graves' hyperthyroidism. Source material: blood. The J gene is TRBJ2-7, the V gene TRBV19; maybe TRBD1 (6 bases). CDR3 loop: CASSSLSGQSYEQYF. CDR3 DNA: TGTGCCAGTAGTAGCCTATCGGGACAATCCTACGAGCAGTACTTC.